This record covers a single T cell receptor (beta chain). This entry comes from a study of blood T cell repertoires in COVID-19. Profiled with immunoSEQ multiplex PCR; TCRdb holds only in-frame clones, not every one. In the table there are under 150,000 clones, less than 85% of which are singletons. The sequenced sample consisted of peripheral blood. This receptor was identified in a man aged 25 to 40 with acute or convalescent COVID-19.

The CDR3 bases are TGTGCCAGCAGCCTCCCATCTTTGACAGGAAACACCATATATTTT. Translating it yields CASSLPSLTGNTIYF. This chain links TRBV7-2 with TRBJ1-3; D not resolved. Germline loops: CDR1 SGHTA, CDR2 FQGNSA. V shed 5 bases and J shed 4 bases, with 15 bases lying between them. The CDR3 is 15 amino acids.